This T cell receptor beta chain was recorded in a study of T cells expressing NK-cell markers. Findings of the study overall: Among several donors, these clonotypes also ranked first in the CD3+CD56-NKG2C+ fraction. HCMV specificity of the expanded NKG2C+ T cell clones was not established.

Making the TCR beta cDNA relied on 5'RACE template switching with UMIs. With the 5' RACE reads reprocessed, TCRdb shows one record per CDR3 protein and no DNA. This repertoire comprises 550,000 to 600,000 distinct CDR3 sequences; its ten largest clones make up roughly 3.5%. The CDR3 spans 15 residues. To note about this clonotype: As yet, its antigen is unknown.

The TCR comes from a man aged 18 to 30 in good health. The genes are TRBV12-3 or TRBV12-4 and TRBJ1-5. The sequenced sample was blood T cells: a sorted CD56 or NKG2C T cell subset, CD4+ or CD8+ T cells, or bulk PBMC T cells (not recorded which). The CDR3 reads CASSARHGGNQPQHF.